A selection of T cell receptor beta chains follows, all from one sample in a study of shared clonotypes between healthy human individuals. Assay: immunoSEQ multiplex PCR; the TCRdb copy retains only in-frame clones and omits some. The sample yields about 2.1 million clones, just under 95% seen once. Sequenced sample: naive CD8+ T cells from PBMCs. The receptors were sampled from a man in his late teens or twenties in good health. Some clones in this sample may be carry-over from other donors' samples. Each CDR3 is given with its conserved first and last residue. D genes are given only for firm matches. Expanded clones are given a class, and other clones once, few, many or no size at all.

J: TRBJ2-5
size: NA
V: TRBV19
D: NA
CDR3: CASSERDGSQETQYF
DNA: TGTGCCAGTAGTGAACGGGACGGATCCCAGGAGACCCAGTACTTC

J: TRBJ1-2
size: NA
V: TRBV4-1
D: NA
CDR3: CASSTGPEVQYTF
DNA: TGCGCCAGCAGCACGGGACCGGAGGTACAATACACCTTC

J: TRBJ2-5
size: NA
V: TRBV11-3
D: NA
CDR3: CASSFGRGGQETQYF
DNA: TGTGCCAGCAGCTTTGGCCGGGGTGGGCAAGAGACCCAGTACTTC

J: TRBJ1-2
size: NA
V: TRBV9
D: TRBD1
CDR3: CASSETGIAGYTF
DNA: TGTGCCAGCAGCGAGACAGGGATTGCTGGCTACACCTTC

J: TRBJ1-1
size: once
V: TRBV27
D: NA
CDR3: CASREPQDANTEAFF
DNA: TGTGCCAGCAGGGAACCTCAGGACGCGAACACTGAAGCTTTCTTT

J: TRBJ1-4
size: once
V: TRBV6-5
D: NA
CDR3: CASRSRGEISKLFF
DNA: TGTGCCAGCAGATCACGGGGAGAGATATCAAAACTGTTTTTT

J: TRBJ1-5
size: NA
V: TRBV6-5
D: NA
CDR3: CASRGTSDLMPQHF
DNA: TGTGCCAGCAGGGGGACTTCGGACCTAATGCCCCAGCATTTT

J: TRBJ2-1
size: NA
V: TRBV19
D: NA
CDR3: CASSMGVYNEQFF
DNA: TGTGCCAGTAGTATGGGGGTCTACAATGAGCAGTTCTTC

J: TRBJ2-3
size: NA
V: TRBV29-1
D: TRBD2
CDR3: CSVEDRGASGRTDTQYF
DNA: TGCAGCGTTGAAGATCGCGGGGCTAGCGGGAGGACAGATACGCAGTATTTT

J: TRBJ2-7
size: NA
V: TRBV29-1
D: NA
CDR3: CSVDRQGHSYEQYF
DNA: TGCAGCGTTGATAGGCAGGGCCACTCCTACGAGCAGTACTTC

J: TRBJ2-7
size: NA
V: TRBV10-3
D: NA
CDR3: CAISGPGKAGTYEQYF
DNA: TGTGCCATCAGTGGCCCGGGCAAGGCGGGTACCTACGAGCAGTACTTC

J: TRBJ2-7
size: NA
V: TRBV7-9
D: TRBD1
CDR3: CASSFVGTGVVEQYF
DNA: TGTGCCAGCAGCTTTGTAGGGACAGGGGTCGTCGAGCAGTACTTC

J: TRBJ2-1
size: NA
V: TRBV2
D: NA
CDR3: CASRGAPSGSYNEQFF
DNA: TGTGCCAGCAGGGGTGCACCCAGCGGCTCCTACAATGAGCAGTTCTTC

J: TRBJ2-6
size: NA
V: TRBV4-1
D: TRBD1
CDR3: CASSQATGGAGANVLTF
DNA: TGCGCCAGCAGCCAAGCTACAGGGGGCGCTGGGGCCAACGTCCTGACTTTC

J: TRBJ1-5
size: NA
V: TRBV15
D: NA
CDR3: CATSRWGPDQPQHF
DNA: TGTGCCACCAGCAGGTGGGGCCCGGATCAGCCCCAGCATTTT

J: TRBJ2-1
size: NA
V: TRBV27
D: NA
CDR3: CASSPPGPSFEQFF
DNA: TGTGCCAGCAGTCCTCCGGGACCATCATTTGAGCAGTTCTTC

J: TRBJ1-2
size: NA
V: TRBV5-1
D: NA
CDR3: CASSSNSGSYGYTF
DNA: TGCGCCAGCAGCTCAAACAGCGGGAGCTATGGCTACACCTTC

J: TRBJ2-5
size: NA
V: TRBV7-9
D: NA
CDR3: CASSLAEGRAKETQYF
DNA: TGTGCCAGCAGCTTAGCGGAGGGACGCGCCAAAGAGACCCAGTACTTC

J: TRBJ2-5
size: NA
V: TRBV6-5
D: TRBD1
CDR3: CASSRFTGGETQYF
DNA: TGTGCCAGCAGCCGCTTCACAGGGGGGGAGACCCAGTACTTC

J: TRBJ2-7
size: NA
V: TRBV19
D: TRBD2
CDR3: CASSIDGTSGNYEQYF
DNA: TGTGCCAGTAGTATAGACGGGACTAGCGGGAACTACGAGCAGTACTTC

J: TRBJ2-7
size: NA
V: TRBV29-1
D: NA
CDR3: CSVGENGEQYF
DNA: TGCAGCGTCGGGGAGAACGGCGAGCAGTACTTC

J: TRBJ2-7
size: NA
V: TRBV5-1
D: NA
CDR3: CASSPTRESYEQYF
DNA: TGCGCCAGCAGCCCTACTAGGGAATCCTACGAGCAGTACTTC

J: TRBJ1-5
size: NA
V: TRBV21-1
D: NA
CDR3: CASSKGRRRQGRQPQHF
DNA: TGTGCCAGCAGCAAAGGACGGCGTAGACAGGGCAGGCAGCCCCAGCATTTT

J: TRBJ2-7
size: NA
V: TRBV29-1
D: TRBD2
CDR3: CSGMASGPHYEQYF
DNA: TGCAGCGGCATGGCTAGCGGCCCCCACTACGAGCAGTACTTC

J: TRBJ1-1
size: NA
V: TRBV7-8
D: NA
CDR3: CASSLSQGPNTEAFF
DNA: TGTGCCAGCAGCTTATCTCAGGGCCCGAACACTGAAGCTTTCTTT

J: TRBJ2-5
size: NA
V: TRBV5-1
D: TRBD2
CDR3: CASSPFTRLAGVETQYF
DNA: TGCGCCAGCAGCCCCTTTACTCGACTAGCGGGAGTAGAGACCCAGTACTTC

J: TRBJ1-4
size: few
V: TRBV6-5
D: NA
CDR3: CASSGGDEKLFF
DNA: TGTGCCAGCAGTGGGGGAGATGAAAAACTGTTTTTT

J: TRBJ1-2
size: NA
V: TRBV7-6
D: TRBD1
CDR3: CASSPRGIDRAKGYTF
DNA: TGTGCCAGCAGCCCCCGGGGAATAGACAGGGCTAAGGGCTACACCTTC

J: TRBJ2-1
size: NA
V: TRBV5-6
D: TRBD2
CDR3: CASSWETSEYNEQFF
DNA: TGTGCCAGCAGCTGGGAGACTAGCGAGTACAATGAGCAGTTCTTC

J: TRBJ2-5
size: NA
V: TRBV27
D: NA
CDR3: CASSTPPGTQETQYF
DNA: TGTGCCAGCAGTACCCCCCCCGGGACGCAAGAGACCCAGTACTTC

J: TRBJ2-5
size: NA
V: TRBV15
D: TRBD2
CDR3: CATSGGLAVQETQYF
DNA: TGTGCCACCAGCGGGGGACTAGCGGTACAAGAGACCCAGTACTTC

J: TRBJ1-2
size: NA
V: TRBV7-9
D: NA
CDR3: CASSLAFRGNYGYTF
DNA: TGTGCCAGCAGCTTAGCGTTCAGGGGAAACTATGGCTACACCTTC

J: TRBJ1-1
size: NA
V: TRBV7-8
D: NA
CDR3: CASSSRTWVFF
DNA: TGTGCCAGCAGCTCTCGGACTTGGGTCTTCTTT

J: TRBJ2-2
size: NA
V: TRBV7-8
D: TRBD2
CDR3: CASSSYPAGGSGELFF
DNA: TGTGCCAGCAGCTCATATCCAGCGGGAGGGTCCGGGGAGCTGTTTTTT

J: TRBJ2-5
size: NA
V: TRBV11-1
D: NA
CDR3: CASSLVGRKETQYF
DNA: TGTGCCAGCAGCTTAGTGGGACGGAAAGAGACCCAGTACTTC

J: TRBJ2-7
size: NA
V: TRBV25-1
D: TRBD2
CDR3: CASSAGGDYEQYF
DNA: TGTGCCAGCAGTGCGGGGGGAGACTACGAGCAGTACTTC

J: TRBJ2-3
size: NA
V: TRBV5-1
D: NA
CDR3: CASSLEQGLTDTQYF
DNA: TGCGCCAGCAGCTTGGAGCAGGGTCTCACAGATACGCAGTATTTT

J: TRBJ2-7
size: NA
V: TRBV6-6
D: TRBD1
CDR3: CASSSRQGAYEQYF
DNA: TGTGCCAGCAGTTCCCGACAGGGTGCCTACGAGCAGTACTTC

J: TRBJ2-2
size: NA
V: TRBV5-1
D: NA
CDR3: CASSFFQNTGELFF
DNA: TGCGCCAGCAGCTTTTTCCAGAACACCGGGGAGCTGTTTTTT

J: TRBJ1-2
size: NA
V: TRBV28
D: NA
CDR3: CASSTPQRVTNYGYTF
DNA: TGTGCCAGCAGTACCCCCCAGCGAGTAACTAACTATGGCTACACCTTC